A selection of T cell receptor beta chains follows, all from one sample in a study of blood T cell repertoires in COVID-19. TCRdb keeps only in-frame clones here, not all; method: immunoSEQ multiplex PCR. Of roughly 180,000 clones listed, 86% are singletons. Sequenced material: peripheral blood. All receptors derive from a man aged 18 to 29 with acute or convalescent COVID-19. The CDR3 runs from the conserved cysteine through the conserved F or W. A D gene is named only where the DNA matches it firmly. Part of the rows lack a size; the others show once, few, many or a class for expanded clones.

clone size,D gene,V gene,J gene,CDR3 DNA,CDR3 protein
once,NA,TRBV28,TRBJ2-4,TGTGCCAGCAGGGTTTCTAATTTAGCCAAAAACATTCAGTACTTC,CASRVSNLAKNIQYF
NA,NA,TRBV11-2,TRBJ2-1,TGTGCCAGCAGCTTAGGACACGGGACAATGTTTGATGAGCAGTTCTTC,CASSLGHGTMFDEQFF
NA,TRBD1,TRBV5-1,TRBJ1-6,TGCGCCAGCAGCCTAACCCCCGGGACAGGGGCTGAGAATTCACCCCTCCACTTT,CASSLTPGTGAENSPLHF
once,TRBD1,TRBV5-1,TRBJ2-2,TGCGCCAGTGAGACAGGGGTGTACACCGGGGAGCTGTTTTTT,CASETGVYTGELFF
NA,NA,TRBV5-1,TRBJ1-3,TGCGCCAGCAGCTACTCACCGGGGGTTGGAAACGCCATATATTTT,CASSYSPGVGNAIYF
NA,NA,TRBV23-1,TRBJ1-1,TGCGCCAGCAGTCAATCGTACGTCGCGAGACAGCGTTTTATTTATAGGAACACTGAAGCTTTCTTT,CASSQSYVARQRFIYRNTEAFF
once,NA,TRBV30,TRBJ2-7,TGTGCCTGGAGTGACAGAATCTACGAGCAGTACTTC,CAWSDRIYEQYF
NA,NA,TRBV18,TRBJ1-1,TGTGCCAGCTCACCAACGGGTTTTCGGACTGAAGCTTTCTTT,CASSPTGFRTEAFF
NA,NA,TRBV11-2,TRBJ2-3,TGTGCCAGCAGCTTAGAGAGACGGCGACTCACAGATACGCAGTATTTT,CASSLERRRLTDTQYF
NA,NA,TRBV5-1,TRBJ2-2,TGCGCCAGCAGCCCGCCGGGACAACGGACCGGGGAGCTGTTTTTT,CASSPPGQRTGELFF
NA,TRBD1,TRBV2,TRBJ1-1,TGTGCCAGCAGTGAGCAGGGGGCGTACACTGAAGCTTTCTTT,CASSEQGAYTEAFF
NA,TRBD1,TRBV4-1,TRBJ1-2,TGCGCCAGCAGCCAAGAGGGGGACAGGGCCTACTATGGCTACACCTTC,CASSQEGDRAYYGYTF
NA,NA,TRBV19,TRBJ1-5,TGTGCCAGTAGTACGGGACATAATAGCAATCAGCCCCAGCATTTT,CASSTGHNSNQPQHF
NA,TRBD1,TRBV5-4,TRBJ2-2,TGTGCCAGCAGCCCTGCCACCGGGACAGGGGGCACCGGGGAGCTGTTTTTT,CASSPATGTGGTGELFF
NA,TRBD1,TRBV5-1,TRBJ2-1,TGCGCCAGCTCAAAGGGGCAGGGGGCGTCTTTGGAGCAGTTCTTC,CASSKGQGASLEQFF
NA,TRBD1,TRBV7-9,TRBJ1-6,TGTGCCAGCAGCTTCGGACTGACAGGGGGAGATAATTCACCCCTCCACTTT,CASSFGLTGGDNSPLHF
NA,TRBD1,TRBV18,TRBJ1-5,TGTGCCAGCTCACTTTCCGGGACAGGGAGCAATCAGCCCCAGCATTTT,CASSLSGTGSNQPQHF
NA,NA,TRBV12-1,TRBJ2-5,TGTGCCAGCAGCTTGGGGGCTGGTCAGGGGGATCCAGAGACCCAGTACTTC,CASSLGAGQGDPETQYF
few,NA,TRBV5-5,TRBJ2-5,TGTGCCAGCAGCTTGGAGGGTCGGGGTAAAGAGACCCAGTACTTC,CASSLEGRGKETQYF
NA,NA,TRBV5-1,TRBJ1-4,TGCGCCAGCAGCTTGGCCCCGGTTCCTAATGAAAAACTGTTTTTT,CASSLAPVPNEKLFF
NA,NA,TRBV6-5,TRBJ1-5,TGTGCCAGCAGTTATGGGGCAGGAGACAATCAGCCCCAGCATTTT,CASSYGAGDNQPQHF
NA,NA,TRBV28,TRBJ2-5,TGTGCCAGCAGTCCAGGGGCCACAGAGACCCAGTACTTC,CASSPGATETQYF
NA,TRBD1,TRBV5-1,TRBJ2-5,TGCGCCAGCAGCTCGAAGCCGGGACAGGGTGATCTGGCCCAGTACTTC,CASSSKPGQGDLAQYF
NA,NA,TRBV9,TRBJ2-3,TGTGCCAGCAGCGTAGGGCGGGCCAGCACAGATACGCAGTATTTT,CASSVGRASTDTQYF
NA,TRBD1,TRBV11-2,TRBJ1-1,TGTGCCAGCAGCCGGACAGGTCCGAACACTGAAGCTTTCTTT,CASSRTGPNTEAFF
NA,TRBD1,TRBV14,TRBJ2-1,TGTGCCAGCAGTTATCCCGGGACAGCCTACAATGAGCAGTTCTTC,CASSYPGTAYNEQFF
NA,NA,TRBV21-1,TRBJ1-2,TGTGCCAGCAGCGGGGAGGATAGGAGCTATGGCTACACCTTC,CASSGEDRSYGYTF
NA,NA,TRBV7-2,TRBJ1-5,TGTGCCAGCAGCTTATATGGGGGCGCAGGGACTCAGCCCCAGCATTTT,CASSLYGGAGTQPQHF
NA,TRBD1,TRBV6-5,TRBJ2-7,TGTGCCAGCAGTTACTACAGGGGCTTGGCCTACGAGCAGTACTTC,CASSYYRGLAYEQYF
NA,TRBD1,TRBV19,TRBJ1-4,TGTGCCAGTAGTACGGGACAGTCATGGGCCAATGAAAAACTGTTTTTT,CASSTGQSWANEKLFF
NA,NA,TRBV19,TRBJ1-2,TGTGCCAGTAGTCCTGACGGAGGGCACTACACCTTC,CASSPDGGHYTF
NA,NA,TRBV2,TRBJ2-4,TGTGCCAGCAGACAGATCCTAGCCAAAAACATTCAGTACTTC,CASRQILAKNIQYF
NA,NA,TRBV7-2,TRBJ2-2,TGTGCCAGCAGCTTAGCGGCCACCGGGGAGTTGTTTTTT,CASSLAATGELFF
NA,NA,TRBV5-1,TRBJ1-4,TGCGCCAGCAGCTTGACCGGGGAGGAAAAACTGTTTTTT,CASSLTGEEKLFF
NA,TRBD2,TRBV7-9,TRBJ2-1,TGTGCCAGCATCTCGACTAGCGGGGGCTACAATGAGCAGTTCTTC,CASISTSGGYNEQFF
NA,TRBD2,TRBV9,TRBJ2-3,TGTGCCAGCGAGGAAAACGCGGGGGGCTCAGATACGCAGTATTTT,CASEENAGGSDTQYF
NA,NA,TRBV19,TRBJ2-4,TGTGCCAGTAGTACTCAGCCCGCCGGGTTAGCCAAAAACATTCAGTACTTC,CASSTQPAGLAKNIQYF
NA,NA,TRBV11-2,TRBJ1-1,TGTGCCAGCAGCTTAGCAACGCCGGGACATATTGAAGCTTTCTTT,CASSLATPGHIEAFF
NA,NA,TRBV7-9,TRBJ2-5,TGTGCCAGCAGCTTACGGACAGAAGAGACCCAGTACTTC,CASSLRTEETQYF
NA,TRBD2,TRBV28,TRBJ2-1,TGTGCCAGCAGCCGACTAGCGGGGGGGCATTTGTCCTACAATGAGCAGTTCTTC,CASSRLAGGHLSYNEQFF
NA,TRBD1,TRBV6-2/TRBV6-3,TRBJ1-1,TGTGCCAGCAGCCTTGGGACAGTCGCTGAAGCTTTCTTT,CASSLGTVAEAFF
NA,NA,TRBV7-6,TRBJ2-2,TGTGCCAGCAGCCGGGCCCCCGGGGGCACCGGGGAGCTGTTTTTT,CASSRAPGGTGELFF
NA,TRBD2,TRBV2,TRBJ2-3,TGTGCCAGCAGTGTTAACGGGGGGTACACAGATACGCAGTATTTT,CASSVNGGYTDTQYF
NA,TRBD1,TRBV6-5,TRBJ2-5,TGTGCCAGCAGTTACTCTGGGACAGGGACCCAAGAGACCCAGTACTTC,CASSYSGTGTQETQYF
NA,TRBD1,TRBV27,TRBJ2-1,TGTGCCAGCAGTTGGACAGGGGGCGCCTACAATGAGCAGTTCTTC,CASSWTGGAYNEQFF
few,NA,TRBV30,TRBJ1-6,TGTGCCTGGATGGAGGGTGGGTGGAATTCACCCCTCCACTTT,CAWMEGGWNSPLHF
NA,TRBD1,TRBV6-5,TRBJ2-1,TGTGCCAGCAGGATACAGGGGGACTCCTACAATGAGCAGTTCTTC,CASRIQGDSYNEQFF
once,TRBD1,TRBV18,TRBJ2-7,TGTGCCAGCTCACCACCTACGGGACAGGGTACCTACGAGCAGTACTTC,CASSPPTGQGTYEQYF
NA,TRBD1,TRBV6-1,TRBJ2-3,TGTGCCAGCAGTGAAGTATCGGGACAGGGAATTACAGATACGCAGTATTTT,CASSEVSGQGITDTQYF
NA,NA,TRBV10-1,TRBJ1-1,TGCGCCAGCAGTGAGTCCAGGGGACGATCGAACACTGAAGCTTTCTTT,CASSESRGRSNTEAFF
NA,NA,TRBV19,TRBJ1-5,TGTGCCAGCACTACAGGGAATCAGCCCCAGCATTTT,CASTTGNQPQHF
NA,TRBD1,TRBV25-1,TRBJ1-2,TGTGCCAGCAGCCAGTTTGACAGGGAGACTTATGGCTACACCTTC,CASSQFDRETYGYTF
NA,NA,TRBV14,TRBJ1-6,TGTGCCAGCAGCCAAGATCGCGTATATTCACCCCTCCACTTT,CASSQDRVYSPLHF
NA,NA,TRBV7-9,TRBJ2-1,TGTGCCAGCAGCTTAGCGCTTCCAGGGATCAATGAGCAGTTCTTC,CASSLALPGINEQFF
NA,NA,TRBV27,TRBJ1-1,TGTGCCAGCAGTTTATTAGGGAGCGTGAACACTGAAGCTTTCTTT,CASSLLGSVNTEAFF
NA,TRBD1,TRBV6-5,TRBJ2-3,TGTGCCAGCAGTTACTCAGGGGGCGCGACAGATACGCAGTATTTT,CASSYSGGATDTQYF
NA,TRBD1,TRBV5-6,TRBJ1-5,TGTGCCAGCAGCTTGAAACAGGGGGGACAGCCCCAGCATTTT,CASSLKQGGQPQHF
NA,NA,TRBV19,TRBJ1-2,TGTGCCAGTAGTACGACAAACGGTGGCTACACCTTC,CASSTTNGGYTF